This T cell receptor (beta chain) was documented in a study of T cells after yellow fever vaccination. Whole-study findings and limits: Booster sampling recovered most clones from primary vaccination (around 96% CD4, just over 85% CD8). Shared CD4/CD8 clonotypes were a small share, likely from convergent recombination.

Germline CDR1 reads SQVTM; CDR2 reads ANQGSEA. The CDR3 is made up of 10 amino acids. V was shortened by 4 bases and J by 5 bases, with 5 bases between the two germline ends. In its sample, this clonotype was seen many times. The antigen remains unidentified. A universal primer site and UMIs were added as TCR cDNA was made by 5'RACE template switching. TCRdb redid the calling of the 5' RACE reads with MiXCR, one entry per CDR3 protein. The sample has hundreds of thousands of distinct CDR3 sequences, roughly a sixth seen once. The receptor comes from a man aged 18 to 30 who received the YFV17D yellow fever vaccine. The material was PBMCs, obtained before the yellow fever booster vaccination. The rearrangement joins TRBV29-1 to TRBJ2-5; D is ambiguous. The CDR3 nucleotides are TGCAGCGTTGGTGCGGAGACCCAGTACTTC. Its protein product is CSVGAETQYF. Using reference TRBV29-1 and TRBJ2-5 for the parts outside the CDR3, the full variable domain is SAVISQKPSRDICQRGTSLTIQCQVDSQVTMMFWYRQQPGQSLTLIATANQGSEATYESGFVIDKFPISRPNLTFSTLTVSNMSPEDSSIYLCSVGAETQYFGPGTRLLVL.